This T cell receptor (beta chain) was captured by sequencing in a study of blood T cell repertoires in COVID-19. Authors' analysis steps: For nucleated cells, counts were estimated from reference gene primer amplification. The table came from immunoSEQ multiplex PCR; TCRdb's copy has only in-frame clones and leaves some out. V and J calls plus clone size are reproduced from that table; the DNA served to infer D and trimming. Seen here are about 310,000 clones, about 90% observed once, and the top ten hold 0.95% to 1.3%. Germline V gene lookup returns CDR1 SGHRS and CDR2 YFSETQ. V gave up 2 bases and J gave up 6 bases; unmatched junction bases: 7. The CDR3 is 15 amino acids.

The receptor's source is a woman aged 40 to 49 with COVID-19, enrolled during active disease. The rearrangement joins TRBV5-1 to TRBJ2-3; 9 positions agree with TRBD2. Specimen: peripheral blood. CDR3 nucleotides: TGCGCCAGCAGCTTAGGCAGCGGGGGGCCCGATACGCAGTATTTT. This codes for CASSLGSGGPDTQYF.